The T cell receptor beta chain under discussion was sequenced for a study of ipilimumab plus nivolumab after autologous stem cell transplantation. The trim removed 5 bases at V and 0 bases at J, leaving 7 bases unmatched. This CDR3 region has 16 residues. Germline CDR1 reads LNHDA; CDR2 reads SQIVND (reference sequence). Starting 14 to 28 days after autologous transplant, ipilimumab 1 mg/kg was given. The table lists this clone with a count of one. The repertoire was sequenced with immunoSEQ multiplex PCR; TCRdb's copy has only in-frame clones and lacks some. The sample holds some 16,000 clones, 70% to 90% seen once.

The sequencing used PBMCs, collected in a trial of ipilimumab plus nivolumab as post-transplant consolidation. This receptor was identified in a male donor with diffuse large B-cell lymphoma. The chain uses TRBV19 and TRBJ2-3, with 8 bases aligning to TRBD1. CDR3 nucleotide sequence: TGTGCCAGTAGTGACGACAGGGGCCCTAGCACAGATACGCAGTATTTT. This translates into CASSDDRGPSTDTQYF.